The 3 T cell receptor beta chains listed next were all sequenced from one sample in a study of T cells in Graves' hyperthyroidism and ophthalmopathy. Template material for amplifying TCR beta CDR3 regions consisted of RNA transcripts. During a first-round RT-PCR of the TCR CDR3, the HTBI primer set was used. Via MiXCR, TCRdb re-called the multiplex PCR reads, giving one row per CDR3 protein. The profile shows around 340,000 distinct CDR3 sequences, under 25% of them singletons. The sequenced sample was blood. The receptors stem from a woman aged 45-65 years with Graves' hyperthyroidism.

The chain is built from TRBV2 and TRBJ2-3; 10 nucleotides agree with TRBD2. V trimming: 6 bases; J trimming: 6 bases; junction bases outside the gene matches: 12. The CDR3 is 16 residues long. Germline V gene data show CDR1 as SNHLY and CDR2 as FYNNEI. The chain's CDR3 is CASSVALAGYLDTQYF. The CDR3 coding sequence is TGTGCCAGCAGCGTAGCACTAGCGGGGTATTTGGATACGCAGTATTTT.

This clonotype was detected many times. CDR3 region: CASTPRQGAEAFF. Written as DNA, the CDR3 is TGTGCCAGCACTCCCAGACAGGGGGCTGAAGCTTTCTTT. The chain carries TRBV6-2 or TRBV6-3 and TRBJ1-1; 9 nucleotides agree with TRBD1. Trimming removed 7 bases from V and 6 bases from J; junction bases left unmatched: 6. CDR1 is MNHEY, CDR2 SVGEGT, per germline. The CDR3 has 13 amino acids.

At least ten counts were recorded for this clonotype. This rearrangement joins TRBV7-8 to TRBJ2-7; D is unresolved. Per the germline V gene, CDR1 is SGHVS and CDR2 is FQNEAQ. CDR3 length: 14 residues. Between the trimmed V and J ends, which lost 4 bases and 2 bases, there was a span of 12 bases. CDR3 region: CASSSRTKTYEQYF. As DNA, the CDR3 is TGTGCCAGCAGCTCCCGGACGAAGACCTACGAGCAGTACTTC. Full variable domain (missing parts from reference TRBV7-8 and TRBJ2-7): GAGVSQSPRYKVAKRGQDVALRCDPISGHVSLFWYQQALGQGPEFLTYFQNEAQLDKSGLPSDRFFAERPEGSVSTLKIQRTQQEDSAVYLCASSSRTKTYEQYFGPGTRLTVT.